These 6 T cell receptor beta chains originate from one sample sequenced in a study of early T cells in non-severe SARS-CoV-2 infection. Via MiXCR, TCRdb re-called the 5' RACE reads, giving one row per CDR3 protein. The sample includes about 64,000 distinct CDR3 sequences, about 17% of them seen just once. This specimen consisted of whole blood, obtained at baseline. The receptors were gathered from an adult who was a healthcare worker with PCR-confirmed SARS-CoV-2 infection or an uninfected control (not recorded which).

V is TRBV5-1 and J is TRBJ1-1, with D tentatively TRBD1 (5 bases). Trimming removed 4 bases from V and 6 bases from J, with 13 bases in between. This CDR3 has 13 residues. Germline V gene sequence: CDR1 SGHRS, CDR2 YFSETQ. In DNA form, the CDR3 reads TGCGCCAGCAGCCGTACTGGGACTTCTGAAGCTTTCTTT. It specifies CASSRTGTSEAFF.

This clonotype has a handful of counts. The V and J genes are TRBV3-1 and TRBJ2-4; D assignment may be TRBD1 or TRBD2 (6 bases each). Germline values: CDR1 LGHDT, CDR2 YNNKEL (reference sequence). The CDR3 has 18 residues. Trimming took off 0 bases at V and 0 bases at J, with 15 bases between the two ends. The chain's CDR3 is CASSQDGWGAGAKNIQYF. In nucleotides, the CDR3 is TGTGCCAGCAGCCAAGATGGTTGGGGGGCGGGAGCCAAAAACATTCAGTACTTC.

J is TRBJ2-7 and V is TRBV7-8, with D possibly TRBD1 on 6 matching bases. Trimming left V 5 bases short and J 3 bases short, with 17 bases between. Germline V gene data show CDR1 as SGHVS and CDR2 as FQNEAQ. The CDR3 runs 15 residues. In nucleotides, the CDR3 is TGTGCCAGCAGCCCAGGGTCGCGGACAGACTACGAGCAGTACTTC. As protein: CASSPGSRTDYEQYF.

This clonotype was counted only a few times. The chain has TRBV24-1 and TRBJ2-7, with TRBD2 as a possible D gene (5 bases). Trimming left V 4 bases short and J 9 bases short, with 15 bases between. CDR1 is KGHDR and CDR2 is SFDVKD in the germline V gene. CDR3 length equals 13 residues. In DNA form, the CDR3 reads TGTGCCACCAGTGACCCACCTGGGAGTCGGCAGTACTTC. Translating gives CATSDPPGSRQYF.

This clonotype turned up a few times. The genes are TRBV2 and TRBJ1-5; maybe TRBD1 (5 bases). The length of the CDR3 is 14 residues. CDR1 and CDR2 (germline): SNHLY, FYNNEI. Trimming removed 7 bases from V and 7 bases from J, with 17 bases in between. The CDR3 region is CASTLGGLGQPQHF. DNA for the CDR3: TGTGCCAGCACTCTGGGGGGGTTGGGACAGCCCCAGCATTTT.

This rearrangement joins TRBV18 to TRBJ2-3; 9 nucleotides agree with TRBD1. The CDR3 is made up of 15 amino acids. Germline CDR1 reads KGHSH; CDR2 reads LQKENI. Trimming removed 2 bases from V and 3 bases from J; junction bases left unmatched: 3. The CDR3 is CASSPGTGNTDTQYF. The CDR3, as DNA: TGTGCCAGCTCACCAGGGACAGGGAATACAGATACGCAGTATTTT. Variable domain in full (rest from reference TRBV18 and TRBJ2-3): NAGVMQNPRHLVRRRGQEARLRCSPMKGHSHVYWYRQLPEEGLKFMVYLQKENIIDESGMPKERFSAEFPKEGPSILRIQQVVRGDSAAYFCASSPGTGNTDTQYFGPGTRLTVL.